The rows below give T cell receptor beta chains drawn from one sample of a study of shared clonotypes between healthy human individuals. Produced via immunoSEQ multiplex PCR; TCRdb's table is partial and in-frame only. The table includes about 680,000 clones, about 80% detected once. The sample was memory CD4+ T cells sorted from blood. These receptors all come from a woman in her twenties or thirties in good health. Each CDR3 is given with its conserved first and last residue. The D gene is left open where the match is weak. The listing skips clone size in some rows; elsewhere it reads once, few, many or a size class.

clone size: NA
J gene: TRBJ2-7
D gene: TRBD2
V gene: TRBV11-1
CDR3 protein: CASSLLAGVGVGEQYF
CDR3 DNA: TGTGCCAGCAGCTTACTTGCGGGAGTAGGGGTGGGCGAGCAGTACTTC

clone size: NA
J gene: TRBJ1-5
D gene: NA
V gene: TRBV2
CDR3 protein: CASSEAERNQPQHF
CDR3 DNA: TGTGCCAGCAGTGAAGCGGAAAGGAATCAGCCCCAGCATTTT

clone size: NA
J gene: TRBJ2-1
D gene: NA
V gene: TRBV5-1
CDR3 protein: CASSLDAFNNEQFF
CDR3 DNA: TGCGCCAGCAGCTTGGATGCATTTAACAATGAGCAGTTCTTC

clone size: NA
J gene: TRBJ2-7
D gene: TRBD2
V gene: TRBV27
CDR3 protein: CASRGLEAGGFHEQYF
CDR3 DNA: TGTGCCAGCAGGGGATTAGAGGCGGGAGGGTTTCACGAGCAGTACTTC

clone size: NA
J gene: TRBJ2-5
D gene: NA
V gene: TRBV5-1
CDR3 protein: CASSTGSGAKETQYF
CDR3 DNA: TGCGCCAGCAGCACCGGTTCGGGTGCGAAAGAGACCCAGTACTTC

clone size: NA
J gene: TRBJ1-3
D gene: TRBD1
V gene: TRBV9
CDR3 protein: CASSSTGGEDTIYF
CDR3 DNA: TGTGCCAGCAGCTCTACAGGGGGCGAGGACACCATATATTTT

clone size: NA
J gene: TRBJ1-5
D gene: NA
V gene: TRBV28
CDR3 protein: CASSRAGPSNQPQHF
CDR3 DNA: TGTGCCAGCAGCAGGGCAGGGCCAAGCAATCAGCCCCAGCATTTT

clone size: NA
J gene: TRBJ2-3
D gene: TRBD2
V gene: TRBV27
CDR3 protein: CASSSPSGRAGDTQYF
CDR3 DNA: TGTGCCAGCAGTTCCCCCAGCGGGAGGGCCGGAGATACGCAGTATTTT

clone size: NA
J gene: TRBJ2-1
D gene: TRBD1
V gene: TRBV19
CDR3 protein: CASSRFQGAYNEQFF
CDR3 DNA: TGTGCCAGTAGTAGGTTTCAGGGGGCCTACAATGAGCAGTTCTTC

clone size: NA
J gene: TRBJ2-5
D gene: TRBD2
V gene: TRBV5-6
CDR3 protein: CASSGSGRETQYF
CDR3 DNA: TGTGCCAGCAGCGGAAGCGGGAGGGAGACCCAGTACTTC

clone size: NA
J gene: TRBJ2-6
D gene: NA
V gene: TRBV5-1
CDR3 protein: CASSLELGSGANVLTF
CDR3 DNA: TGCGCCAGCAGCCTCGAGTTAGGCTCTGGGGCCAACGTCCTGACTTTC

clone size: NA
J gene: TRBJ2-1
D gene: NA
V gene: TRBV25-1
CDR3 protein: CASSESREGGNEQFF
CDR3 DNA: TGTGCCAGCAGTGAATCGAGGGAGGGGGGCAATGAGCAGTTCTTC

clone size: NA
J gene: TRBJ2-5
D gene: NA
V gene: TRBV2
CDR3 protein: CASSRDRNQETQYF
CDR3 DNA: TGTGCCAGCAGTCGAGACAGGAACCAAGAGACCCAGTACTTC

clone size: NA
J gene: TRBJ2-7
D gene: TRBD1
V gene: TRBV2
CDR3 protein: CASYRDREAHEQYF
CDR3 DNA: TGTGCCAGTTACCGGGACAGGGAGGCCCACGAGCAGTACTTC

clone size: NA
J gene: TRBJ2-1
D gene: NA
V gene: TRBV15
CDR3 protein: CATSRGHSNEQFF
CDR3 DNA: TGTGCCACCAGCCGGGGACACTCGAATGAGCAGTTCTTC

clone size: NA
J gene: TRBJ2-2
D gene: NA
V gene: TRBV5-1
CDR3 protein: CASSLQHGRELFF
CDR3 DNA: TGCGCCAGCAGCTTACAGCACGGGCGGGAGCTGTTTTTT

clone size: NA
J gene: TRBJ2-3
D gene: TRBD2
V gene: TRBV10-1
CDR3 protein: CASSEARGRGPDTQYF
CDR3 DNA: TGCGCCAGCAGTGAAGCTCGCGGGAGGGGTCCAGATACGCAGTATTTT

clone size: NA
J gene: TRBJ1-2
D gene: TRBD1
V gene: TRBV5-1
CDR3 protein: CASSKDRGNYGYTF
CDR3 DNA: TGCGCCAGCAGCAAGGACAGGGGGAACTATGGCTACACCTTC

clone size: NA
J gene: TRBJ1-4
D gene: NA
V gene: TRBV25-1
CDR3 protein: CASSESVRGEKLFF
CDR3 DNA: TGTGCCAGCAGTGAAAGTGTCCGAGGTGAAAAACTGTTTTTT

clone size: NA
J gene: TRBJ2-7
D gene: NA
V gene: TRBV7-3
CDR3 protein: CASSSSPESEQYF
CDR3 DNA: TGTGCCAGCAGCTCGTCGCCCGAAAGCGAGCAGTACTTC

clone size: NA
J gene: TRBJ2-5
D gene: TRBD2
V gene: TRBV18
CDR3 protein: CASSPGTSGNQETQYF
CDR3 DNA: TGTGCCAGCTCACCGGGGACTAGCGGTAACCAAGAGACCCAGTACTTC

clone size: NA
J gene: TRBJ2-1
D gene: TRBD2
V gene: TRBV7-3
CDR3 protein: CASSQTSGYNEQFF
CDR3 DNA: TGTGCCAGCAGCCAGACTAGCGGTTACAATGAGCAGTTCTTC

clone size: NA
J gene: TRBJ1-2
D gene: TRBD1
V gene: TRBV5-1
CDR3 protein: CASSLPGQAYGYTF
CDR3 DNA: TGCGCCAGCAGCTTGCCCGGACAGGCCTATGGCTACACCTTC

clone size: few
J gene: TRBJ1-4
D gene: NA
V gene: TRBV6-6
CDR3 protein: CASSYKEGEKLFF
CDR3 DNA: TGTGCCAGCAGTTACAAGGAAGGGGAAAAACTGTTTTTT

clone size: NA
J gene: TRBJ1-5
D gene: NA
V gene: TRBV5-1
CDR3 protein: CASSLDGSGPQPQHF
CDR3 DNA: TGCGCCAGCAGCTTGGACGGGTCAGGGCCTCAGCCCCAGCATTTT

clone size: NA
J gene: TRBJ2-1
D gene: NA
V gene: TRBV5-6
CDR3 protein: CASSSHRASDYNEQFF
CDR3 DNA: TGTGCCAGCAGCTCCCACAGGGCCTCGGACTACAATGAGCAGTTCTTC

clone size: NA
J gene: TRBJ1-5
D gene: NA
V gene: TRBV2
CDR3 protein: CASSEALPQVQPQHF
CDR3 DNA: TGTGCCAGCAGTGAAGCGCTACCCCAGGTCCAGCCCCAGCATTTT

clone size: NA
J gene: TRBJ2-1
D gene: NA
V gene: TRBV29-1
CDR3 protein: CSVGTSGLNEQFF
CDR3 DNA: TGCAGCGTTGGGACTTCGGGCCTCAATGAGCAGTTCTTC

clone size: few
J gene: TRBJ1-3
D gene: NA
V gene: TRBV10-1
CDR3 protein: CASSVSPGSGNTIYF
CDR3 DNA: TGCGCCAGCAGTGTAAGCCCAGGCTCTGGAAACACCATATATTTT

clone size: NA
J gene: TRBJ1-2
D gene: NA
V gene: TRBV28
CDR3 protein: CASSSRGGYTF
CDR3 DNA: TGTGCCAGCAGTTCCCGAGGTGGCTACACCTTC

clone size: NA
J gene: TRBJ2-2
D gene: NA
V gene: TRBV11-2
CDR3 protein: CASSPTSTVIGELFF
CDR3 DNA: TGTGCCAGCAGCCCCACCTCGACAGTTATCGGGGAGCTGTTTTTT

clone size: NA
J gene: TRBJ2-1
D gene: NA
V gene: TRBV7-3
CDR3 protein: CASSLLAVLGNEQFF
CDR3 DNA: TGTGCCAGCAGCCTTCTGGCGGTCCTGGGCAATGAGCAGTTCTTC

clone size: NA
J gene: TRBJ2-2
D gene: NA
V gene: TRBV7-2
CDR3 protein: CASSPQMAANTGELFF
CDR3 DNA: TGTGCCAGCAGCCCCCAAATGGCAGCTAACACCGGGGAGCTGTTTTTT